A single sample gave rise to the 17 T cell receptor beta chains below, sequenced in a study of cytomegalovirus exposure and HLA in healthy donors. Amplification used 60 Vbeta primers and 13 Jbeta primers. Libraries were prepared by immunoSEQ multiplex PCR; TCRdb keeps only in-frame clonotypes and omits some of them. The sample lists 100,000 to 120,000 clones, approximately 80% occurring once. Material: PBMCs. The receptors stem from a woman younger than 45 in good health and CMV-seropositive.

The J gene is TRBJ2-7, the V gene TRBV30, with a weak D call TRBD2 (6 bases). The germline gives CDR1 GTSNPN, CDR2 SVGIG (reference sequence). The length of the CDR3 is 16 residues. V lost 0 bases and J lost 6, with 21 bases in between. The CDR3 reads CAWSVPPHSPGLEQYF. In DNA form, the CDR3 reads TGTGCCTGGAGTGTACCGCCCCATTCTCCGGGACTCGAGCAGTACTTC.

This clone was recorded a few times. The CDR3 DNA follows: TGTGCCAGCAGCTTTCTGGGACAGGGTGGCACCGGGGAGCTGTTTTTT. Protein product: CASSFLGQGGTGELFF. V gene TRBV7-6 combines with J gene TRBJ2-2; 9 nucleotides align to TRBD1. The CDR3 runs to 16 residues. Per germline, CDR1 SGHVS and CDR2 FNYEAQ. V was pared by 3 bases and J by 4 bases, with 6 bases of the junction left unmatched. Full variable domain (missing parts from reference TRBV7-6 and TRBJ2-2): GAGVSQSPRYKVTKRGQDVALRCDPISGHVSLYWYRQALGQGPEFLTYFNYEAQQDKSGLPNDRFSAERPEGSISTLTIQRTEQRDSAMYRCASSFLGQGGTGELFFGEGSRLTVL.

The chain is built from TRBV2 and TRBJ1-4, with a tentative D call TRBD1 (5 bases). CDR3 length equals 16 residues. Germline values: CDR1 SNHLY, CDR2 FYNNEI. Trimming stripped 5 bases from V and 7 bases from J, with 20 bases between. The CDR3 bases are TGTGCCAGCAGTTTTTCCGATCCGGGGGAGGTTGAAAAACTGTTTTTT. Translated: CASSFSDPGEVEKLFF. Full variable domain (remainder filled in from reference TRBV2 and TRBJ1-4): EPEVTQTPSHQVTQMGQEVILRCVPISNHLYFYWYRQILGQKVEFLVSFYNNEISEKSEIFDDQFSVERPDGSNFTLKIRSTKLEDSAMYFCASSFSDPGEVEKLFFGSGTQLSVL.

The chain joins TRBV25-1 to TRBJ1-1; 7 nucleotides match TRBD1. The CDR3 is made up of 13 amino acids. Germline lookup yields CDR1 MGHDK and CDR2 SYGVNS. With 6 bases clipped from V and 9 bases from J, the junction kept 10 bases outside the gene matches. The CDR3 DNA sequence: TGTGCCAGCAGAGGACAGGTGGGACTTAAAGCTTTCTTT. This encodes CASRGQVGLKAFF.

The rearrangement links TRBV5-1 to TRBJ1-4; 7 nucleotides line up with TRBD1. Germline CDR1 reads SGHRS; CDR2 reads YFSETQ. The junction had 6 bases not matched to a gene; V was cut back by 4 bases and J by 3 bases. The CDR3 extends over 15 amino acids. DNA of the CDR3: TGCGCCAGCAGCCCGAGGGGGCACTCTAATGAAAAACTGTTTTTT. It yields the protein CASSPRGHSNEKLFF.

The gene calls are TRBV18 and TRBJ1-1; 7 bases match TRBD1. V dropped 0 bases and J dropped 1; count of bases not matched to a gene: 5. The CDR3 loop spans 16 amino acids. Germline V gene lookup returns CDR1 KGHSH and CDR2 LQKENI. CDR3 DNA sequence: TGTGCCAGCTCACCACCTTCAGGGGGAAGGAACACTGAAGCTTTCTTT. Translation gives CASSPPSGGRNTEAFF.

The rearrangement joins TRBV29-1 to TRBJ1-1, with no clear D. The CDR3 is 12 amino acids. Between the trimmed V and J ends, which lost 5 bases and 1 base, there was a span of 8 bases. Germline V gene lookup returns CDR1 SQVTM and CDR2 ANQGSEA. The CDR3 DNA reads as TGCAGCGTTTCGTTGGCGAACACTGAAGCTTTCTTT. Amino acids: CSVSLANTEAFF.

V is TRBV6-1 and J is TRBJ2-7, with 7 bases aligning to TRBD1. The germline CDR1 and CDR2 sequences are MNHNS and SASEGT. Trimming cost V 5 bases and J 3 bases; bases outside gene matches: 7. There are 14 residues in the CDR3. DNA for the CDR3: TGTGCCAGCAGTACGGGACAGACTTACTACGAGCAGTACTTC. This translates into CASSTGQTYYEQYF.

This clone was seen a handful of times. The chain has TRBV6-5 and TRBJ1-5; TRBD1 matches 8 bases. Germline CDR1 and CDR2: MNHEY and SVGAGI. V lost 6 bases and J lost 6; bases outside the gene matches: 4. The CDR3 length is 13 residues. The CDR3 DNA follows: TGTGCCAGCAGCGGACAGGGTGGTCAGCCCCAGCATTTT. It codes for CASSGQGGQPQHF.

A few counts support this clone. J is TRBJ1-6 and V is TRBV6-1; D is undetermined. CDR1 MNHNS and CDR2 SASEGT come from the germline V gene. Trimming took 3 bases from V and 3 from J, leaving 9 bases between them. The CDR3 loop spans 15 amino acids. The CDR3 coding sequence is TGTGCCAGCAGTGATTTTGGCTTCTATAATTCACCCCTCCACTTT. Protein sequence: CASSDFGFYNSPLHF.

The chain is built from TRBV28 and TRBJ1-1; 7 bases match TRBD1. J was trimmed by 6 bases and V by 4 bases; bases with no gene match: 8. This CDR3 comprises 14 residues. Germline CDR1 and CDR2: MDHEN and SYDVKM. The CDR3 DNA reads TGTGCCAGCAGTTGGAGGGGGCTCAGGCCTGAAGCTTTCTTT. Translation gives CASSWRGLRPEAFF.

The chain joins TRBV11-3 to TRBJ1-1, with no clear D. The CDR3 consists of 13 residues. CDR1 SGHNT and CDR2 YENEEA come from the germline V gene. Trimming left V 6 bases short and J 0 bases short, with 8 bases between. The CDR3 protein is CASRGRMNTEAFF. DNA of the CDR3: TGTGCCAGCAGGGGCAGAATGAACACTGAAGCTTTCTTT.

The chain couples TRBV30 to TRBJ1-2; 7 bases match TRBD1. This CDR3 region has 14 residues. Germline-derived CDR1 and CDR2 are GTSNPN and SVGIG (reference sequence). With 4 bases clipped from V and 4 bases from J, the junction kept 9 bases outside the gene matches. This CDR3 reads CAWIPQTGPYGYTF. CDR3 nucleotide sequence: TGTGCCTGGATTCCCCAGACAGGGCCCTATGGCTACACCTTC.

For the CDR3, the DNA is TGTGCCAGCAGCCACCCAGCGGGACAGGGTGATAGCGGGGGCTTCACAGATACGCAGTATTTT. It translates to CASSHPAGQGDSGGFTDTQYF. V is TRBV16 and J is TRBJ2-3; D possibly uses TRBD1 or TRBD2 (9 bases each). Between the trimmed V and J ends, which lost 3 bases and 2 bases, there was a span of 30 bases. CDR3 size: 21 residues. CDR1 is KGHSY, CDR2 FQNENV, per germline.

The gene calls are TRBV5-1 and TRBJ2-5; 7 nucleotides agree with TRBD1. The tail of the sequence fits TRBJ2-7 better, so the J call may be wrong. The CDR3 is 16 amino acids. CDR1 is SGHRS, CDR2 YFSETQ, per germline. CDR3 bases: TGCGCCAGCAGCTTGGTCGGACAGGCGGATACCTACGAGCAGTACTTC. Its protein product is CASSLVGQADTYEQYF.

V usage is TRBV5-1 and J usage is TRBJ1-1; TRBD1 might be the D (6 bases). Looked up from germline, CDR1 is SGHRS and CDR2 is YFSETQ. This CDR3 region has 20 residues. V gave up 2 bases and J gave up 0 bases, with 26 bases separating them. This CDR3 reads CASSFKRQGRGKIMNTEAFF. CDR3 coding DNA: TGCGCCAGCAGCTTTAAGAGGCAGGGGAGGGGAAAAATTATGAACACTGAAGCTTTCTTT. The whole variable domain, remainder taken from reference TRBV5-1 and TRBJ1-1, is KAGVTQTPRYLIKTRGQQVTLSCSPISGHRSVSWYQQTPGQGLQFLFEYFSETQRNKGNFPGRFSGRQFSNSRSEMNVSTLELGDSALYLCASSFKRQGRGKIMNTEAFFGQGTRLTVV.

The genes are TRBV19 and TRBJ1-5; D is undetermined. This CDR3 has 13 amino acids. Trimming removed 5 bases at V and 7 bases at J, with 12 bases between. CDR1 is LNHDA and CDR2 is SQIVND in the germline V gene (reference sequence). The CDR3 sequence: CASSEQRSQPQHF. The DNA of the CDR3 is TGTGCCAGTAGTGAGCAGAGGAGCCAGCCCCAGCATTTT.